A single sample is the source of the 32 T cell receptor beta chains below, sequenced in a study of T cell responses to AZD1222 COVID-19 vaccine. Clones were sequenced by immunoSEQ multiplex PCR, and TCRdb holds only the in-frame ones, with some missing. The table records 120,000 to 150,000 clones, around nine tenths of them present only once. Sequenced material: peripheral blood, taken on day 0 of AZD1222 vaccination. These TCRs come from an adult in good health.

The V gene is TRBV6-5, the J gene TRBJ2-1, with 12 bases identical to TRBD2. The CDR3 length is 15 residues. Germline lookup yields CDR1 MNHEY and CDR2 SVGAGI. J lost 1 base, V lost 11 bases, and 6 bases had no gene match. Written as DNA, the CDR3 is TGTGCCCTTAGGACTAGCGGGGAATCCTACAATGAGCAGTTCTTC. It encodes CALRTSGESYNEQFF.

This chain connects TRBV9 to TRBJ1-3, with D possibly matching TRBD1 (6 bases). The CDR3 sequence is 15 residues long. Per germline, CDR1 SGDLS and CDR2 YYNGEE. V was shortened by 0 bases and J by 2 bases, with 9 bases between the two germline ends. This CDR3 reads CASSVGGAPGNTIYF. The CDR3, as DNA: TGTGCCAGCAGCGTAGGGGGGGCCCCTGGAAACACCATATATTTT.

This chain connects TRBV19 to TRBJ2-1; TRBD2 aligns across 10 bases. Trimming took 5 bases from V and 4 from J; bases not matched to a gene: 11. The germline gives CDR1 LNHDA, CDR2 SQIVND (reference sequence). The CDR3 has 17 amino acids. Here the CDR3 reads CASSFGRGTSEYNEQFF. DNA of the CDR3: TGTGCCAGTAGTTTCGGAAGGGGGACTAGCGAATACAATGAGCAGTTCTTC.

The DNA of the CDR3 is TGTGCCAGCAGCTTAAGAGGATATAATTCACCCCTCCACTTT. Its protein is CASSLRGYNSPLHF. This chain joins TRBV7-2 and TRBJ1-6; D uncertain. Germline CDR1 reads SGHTA; CDR2 reads FQGNSA. Trimming cost V 2 bases and J 4 bases, with 6 bases left between them. There are 14 residues in the CDR3. The full variable domain, its missing parts supplied by reference TRBV7-2 and TRBJ1-6, is GAGVSQSPSNKVTEKGKDVELRCDPISGHTALYWYRQSLGQGLEFLIYFQGNSAPDKSGLPSDRFSAERTGGSVSTLTIQRTQQEDSAVYLCASSLRGYNSPLHFGNGTRLTVT.

The chain recombines TRBV27 with TRBJ1-2; the D is unclear. The germline V and J ends were trimmed by 6 bases and 6 bases, with 17 bases remaining between them. Germline CDR1 is MNHEY and CDR2 is SMNVEV (reference sequence). The CDR3 has 14 amino acids. CDR3 amino acids: CASRRGLVSDGYTF. CDR3 in DNA: TGTGCCAGCAGGCGGGGATTGGTGTCGGATGGCTACACCTTC.

Only a few counts were recorded for this clone. The chain joins TRBV25-1 to TRBJ1-5, with D perhaps matching TRBD1 (6 bases). This CDR3 spans 15 amino acids. The germline V gene encodes CDR1 MGHDK and CDR2 SYGVNS. Trimming removed 6 bases at V and 1 base at J, with 13 bases between. The CDR3 protein is CASRPRGGSNQPQHF. In DNA form, the CDR3 reads TGTGCCAGCAGACCCAGGGGCGGCAGCAATCAGCCCCAGCATTTT.

This chain uses TRBV11-2 with TRBJ2-7; D remains ambiguous. The ends were cut back, 4 bases at V and 4 bases at J, with 8 bases in the middle. The CDR3 length is 12 residues. From germline, CDR1 is SGHAT and CDR2 FQNNGV. DNA for the CDR3: TGTGCCAGCAGCTGGGCTCAGTACGAGCAGTACTTC. This sequence encodes CASSWAQYEQYF.

V usage is TRBV9 and J usage is TRBJ1-3; 7 bases line up with TRBD1. V lost 3 bases to trimming and J lost 2 bases; unmatched junction nucleotides: 5. Germline V lookup: CDR1 SGDLS, CDR2 YYNGEE. The length of the CDR3 is 15 residues. CDR3 DNA: TGTGCCAGCAGCGGTCAGGGGGTAACTGGAAACACCATATATTTT. Translation: CASSGQGVTGNTIYF.

This clone has just a few counts. This rearrangement joins TRBV29-1 to TRBJ1-1; D gene ambiguous. The CDR3 consists of 13 residues. Germline CDR1 SQVTM, CDR2 ANQGSEA. V was cut by 4 bases and J by 5 bases, with 14 bases left in between. The CDR3 DNA follows: TGCAGCGTTGCATTGTCGAGGGTAACTGAAGCTTTCTTT. This encodes CSVALSRVTEAFF.

This chain uses TRBV11-2 with TRBJ2-7; no firm D call. V gave up 1 base and J gave up 4 bases, with 5 bases separating them. The germline CDR1 and CDR2 sequences are SGHAT and FQNNGV. The CDR3 spans 12 residues. DNA for the CDR3: TGTGCCAGCAGCTTAGTATATTACGAGCAGTACTTC. Its protein is CASSLVYYEQYF.

The CDR3 reads CASSLDGQNTDTQYF. CDR3 DNA sequence: TGTGCCAGCAGCTTAGACGGACAAAACACAGATACGCAGTATTTT. The rearrangement links TRBV7-2 to TRBJ2-3, with TRBD1 as a possible D gene (5 bases). V lost 1 base and J 2 bases, leaving 10 bases between the germline ends. This CDR3 comprises 15 residues. The germline V gene encodes CDR1 SGHTA and CDR2 FQGNSA.

The chain combines TRBV5-6 with TRBJ1-1, with D maybe TRBD1 (6 bases). V dropped 0 bases and J dropped 1 base, with 7 bases sitting between them. Germline-derived CDR1 and CDR2 are SGHDT and YYEEEE. This CDR3 contains 14 residues. The CDR3 reads CASSLGGPNTEAFF. DNA of the CDR3: TGTGCCAGCAGCTTGGGGGGGCCGAACACTGAAGCTTTCTTT.

The gene calls are TRBV5-4 and TRBJ2-1; D possibly uses TRBD1 or TRBD2 (5 bases each). The V and J ends lost 0 bases and 0 bases respectively, with 10 bases between them. This CDR3 spans 16 amino acids. Germline loops: CDR1 SGHNT, CDR2 YYREEE (reference sequence). The CDR3 DNA follows: TGTGCCAGCAGCTTGGGAGGGGCGGGCTCCTACAATGAGCAGTTCTTC. Translation gives CASSLGGAGSYNEQFF.

The chain recombines TRBV11-2 with TRBJ2-3; TRBD1 matches 9 bases. V shed 5 bases, J shed 2 bases, and the junction held 5 bases outside the gene matches. The CDR3 consists of 15 residues. The germline V gene has CDR1 SGHAT and CDR2 FQNNGV. The CDR3 loop reads CASSPGQGTTDTQYF. The DNA for the CDR3 is TGTGCCAGCAGCCCGGGACAGGGAACCACAGATACGCAGTATTTT.

The chain links TRBV7-6 to TRBJ2-7, with 8 bases matching TRBD1. This CDR3 region has 17 residues. V was clipped by 5 bases and J by 1 base; unmatched bases: 13. CDR1 and CDR2 (germline): SGHVS, FNYEAQ. The CDR3 protein is CASSDGTGDLKSYEQYF. CDR3 DNA sequence: TGTGCCAGCAGCGACGGGACAGGTGATCTAAAATCCTACGAGCAGTACTTC. Together with reference TRBV7-6 and TRBJ2-7, the CDR3 gives the full variable domain: GAGVSQSPRYKVTKRGQDVALRCDPISGHVSLYWYRQALGQGPEFLTYFNYEAQQDKSGLPNDRFSAERPEGSISTLTIQRTEQRDSAMYRCASSDGTGDLKSYEQYFGPGTRLTVT.

This chain joins TRBV3-1 (or the pseudogene TRBV3-2) and TRBJ1-4; D not certain. The CDR3 is 12 residues long. V lost 2 bases to trimming and J lost 7 bases, with 5 bases between them. Germline CDR1 reads LGHDT; CDR2 reads YNNKEL (reference sequence). The CDR3 DNA sequence: TGTGCCAGCAGCCAACGACCTGAAAAACTGTTTTTT. Amino acids: CASSQRPEKLFF.

J is TRBJ1-6 and V is TRBV5-1, with a tentative D call TRBD1 (5 bases). Germline V CDR1 and CDR2: SGHRS, YFSETQ. Trimming removed 0 bases from V and 2 bases from J, with 12 bases in between. CDR3 length: 17 amino acids. In nucleotides, the CDR3 is TGCGCCAGCAGCTTGGCCCAGGGATCACCCTATAATTCACCCCTCCACTTT. It yields the protein CASSLAQGSPYNSPLHF.

The chain links TRBV4-2 to TRBJ2-7; D is ambiguous. The CDR3 runs 13 residues. Germline V CDR1 and CDR2: LGHNA, YNFKEQ. V shed 4 bases and J shed 6 bases, with 13 bases lying between them. In DNA, the CDR3 is TGTGCCAGCAGCCCTACCCAGCGAGGCGAGCAGTACTTC. This encodes CASSPTQRGEQYF.

The chain joins TRBV6-5 to TRBJ1-5; D ambiguous. The ends were cut back, 8 bases at V and 0 bases at J, with 14 bases in the middle. The length of the CDR3 is 15 residues. The germline gives CDR1 MNHEY, CDR2 SVGAGI. This CDR3 reads CASHAGKYSNQPQHF. As DNA, the CDR3 is TGTGCCAGCCATGCCGGGAAGTATAGCAATCAGCCCCAGCATTTT.

This chain uses TRBV7-2 with TRBJ1-4; no clear D. The V end was cut by 1 base, the J end by 4 bases, with 10 bases between. CDR3 size: 15 residues. Germline CDR1 and CDR2: SGHTA and FQGNSA. The DNA for the CDR3 is TGTGCCAGCAGCTTAGTTGGAGCAATTAATGAAAAACTGTTTTTT. It yields the protein CASSLVGAINEKLFF.

The rearrangement links TRBV7-8 to TRBJ1-1; D is ambiguous. This CDR3 has 14 residues. CDR1 is SGHVS and CDR2 is FQNEAQ in the germline V gene. Trimming pared 2 bases from V and 1 base from J, leaving 8 bases between. Here the CDR3 DNA reads TGTGCCAGCAGCTTAATGGAGGGGAACACTGAAGCTTTCTTT. The encoded protein is CASSLMEGNTEAFF.

The rearrangement links TRBV6-5 to TRBJ1-2; TRBD1 aligns across 10 bases. Germline CDR1 reads MNHEY; CDR2 reads SVGAGI. With 6 bases clipped from V and 7 bases from J, the junction kept 5 bases outside the gene matches. The CDR3 runs 13 residues. In nucleotides, the CDR3 is TGTGCCAGCAGCTGGGACAGGGGATCTGGCTACACCTTC. This encodes CASSWDRGSGYTF.

The rearrangement links TRBV7-9 to TRBJ2-3, with 7 bases fitting TRBD1. In germline, CDR1 is SEHNR, CDR2 FQNEAQ (reference sequence). V shed 3 bases, J shed 0 bases, and the junction held 12 bases outside the gene matches. The CDR3 has 18 residues. The CDR3 nucleotides are TGTGCCAGCAGCTTTCGGACAGGATCTCTAGCTAGCACAGATACGCAGTATTTT. Protein: CASSFRTGSLASTDTQYF.

The chain has TRBV5-4 and TRBJ1-2; D call uncertain. CDR3 size: 13 residues. Trimming removed 2 bases at V and 8 bases at J, with 13 bases between. Per germline, CDR1 SGHNT and CDR2 YYREEE (reference sequence). The CDR3 here is CASSFEGSRGYTF. The CDR3 DNA reads TGTGCCAGCAGCTTTGAGGGTTCGAGGGGCTACACCTTC.

This clone was detected only once. The gene calls are TRBV29-1 and TRBJ2-1, with 11 bases that match TRBD2. The CDR3 spans 15 residues. The J segment lost 6 bases and the V segment lost 4 bases, leaving 8 bases of the junction unmatched. Germline V gene data show CDR1 as SQVTM and CDR2 as ANQGSEA. The CDR3 spells CSVALAGGEGNEQFF. The CDR3 coding sequence is TGCAGCGTTGCGCTAGCGGGGGGCGAGGGCAATGAGCAGTTCTTC.

V usage is TRBV19 and J usage is TRBJ1-2, with a tentative D call TRBD1 (6 bases). Trimming removed 11 bases at V and 0 bases at J, with 19 bases between. The CDR3 length is 15 residues. Germline V gene sequence: CDR1 LNHDA, CDR2 SQIVND (reference sequence). This CDR3 is CASQTNRDTNYGYTF. Here the CDR3 DNA reads TGTGCCTCTCAAACGAACAGGGACACTAACTATGGCTACACCTTC.

The chain carries TRBV19 and TRBJ1-5; TRBD1 is a possible D gene (5 bases). Germline loops: CDR1 LNHDA, CDR2 SQIVND (reference sequence). Trimming cost V 8 bases and J 0 bases, with 11 bases left between them. CDR3 length equals 14 residues. In nucleotides, the CDR3 is TGTGCCAGTGGCCAGGGCTTTAGCAATCAGCCCCAGCATTTT. Its protein is CASGQGFSNQPQHF.

This chain joins TRBV4-2 and TRBJ1-6; D is possibly TRBD1 (6 bases). Germline values: CDR1 LGHNA, CDR2 YNFKEQ. Deletions cut 0 bases from V and 4 bases from J, with 16 bases between. The CDR3 spans 18 residues. The CDR3 reads CASSQEQQGLGYNSPLHF. The CDR3 nucleotides read TGTGCCAGCAGCCAAGAACAACAGGGCTTGGGGTATAATTCACCCCTCCACTTT.

The V call is TRBV4-1, the J call TRBJ1-6; tentative D call: TRBD1 (5 bases). Germline CDR1 MGHRA, CDR2 YSYEKL. This CDR3 is 16 amino acids long. Trimming left V 4 bases short and J 7 bases short, with 17 bases between. In nucleotides, the CDR3 is TGCGCCAGCAGCCGGGAGAGCGGCAGGGAAAATTCACCCCTCCACTTT. It yields the protein CASSRESGRENSPLHF.

The rearrangement joins TRBV2 to TRBJ2-5; unclear D gene. Per germline, CDR1 SNHLY and CDR2 FYNNEI. V was shortened by 4 bases and J by 1 base, with 10 bases between the two germline ends. The CDR3 consists of 14 residues. The CDR3 DNA follows: TGTGCCAGCAGTGGGAAATGGGGCCAAGAGACCCAGTACTTC. Translating gives CASSGKWGQETQYF.

This clone has just one count. The DNA of the CDR3 is TGTGCCATCAGTGAGGGACAGGAGAGAGGACTTGGAAACACCATATATTTT. It yields the protein CAISEGQERGLGNTIYF. The gene calls are TRBV10-3 and TRBJ1-3, with TRBD1 matching over 7 bases. The V and J ends lost 2 bases and 3 bases, in that order; junction bases with no gene match: 10. Germline CDR1 and CDR2: ENHRY and SYGVKD. CDR3 length: 17 amino acids.

The rearrangement joins TRBV4-1 to TRBJ1-2, with D hard to call. Germline V gives CDR1 MGHRA, CDR2 YSYEKL. CDR3 length equals 14 residues. The V end was cut by 1 base, the J end by 8 bases, with 14 bases between. CDR3 residues: CASSQGRSVRGYTF. CDR3 nucleotide sequence: TGCGCCAGCAGCCAAGGGAGGTCCGTAAGGGGCTACACCTTC.